The text below deals with one T cell receptor beta chain. The antigen remains unidentified. These data originate in a study of cytomegalovirus exposure and HLA in healthy donors. In the study overall: As released early, the data held about 85 million unique TCRs from HLA-typed donors.

This PCR relied on a set of 60 Vbeta primers and 13 Jbeta primers. The data were produced by immunoSEQ multiplex PCR, yet TCRdb's version contains in-frame clones alone and is incomplete. The sample includes approximately 160,000 clones, roughly 80% of them seen just once. General study results and limits: A link between a missense DCLRE1C variant and TCR beta V- and J-gene trimming emerged from a later analysis. Three chains tied to CMV proved CMV antigen-specific in vitro. The only immune exposure information that was available was CMV serostatus.

Trimming took off 6 bases at V and 0 bases at J, with 20 bases between the two ends. Germline V gives CDR1 KGHSH, CDR2 LQKENI. CDR3 length: 18 residues. The sample comprised PBMCs. The chain couples TRBV18 to TRBJ2-2; D is uncertain. This TCR was recovered from a man aged 30 to 39 in good health and CMV-seropositive. In DNA, the CDR3 is TGTGCCAGCTCCCCCCTCGAGTCCGGTGGAGCGAACACCGGGGAGCTGTTTTTT. The encoded protein is CASSPLESGGANTGELFF.